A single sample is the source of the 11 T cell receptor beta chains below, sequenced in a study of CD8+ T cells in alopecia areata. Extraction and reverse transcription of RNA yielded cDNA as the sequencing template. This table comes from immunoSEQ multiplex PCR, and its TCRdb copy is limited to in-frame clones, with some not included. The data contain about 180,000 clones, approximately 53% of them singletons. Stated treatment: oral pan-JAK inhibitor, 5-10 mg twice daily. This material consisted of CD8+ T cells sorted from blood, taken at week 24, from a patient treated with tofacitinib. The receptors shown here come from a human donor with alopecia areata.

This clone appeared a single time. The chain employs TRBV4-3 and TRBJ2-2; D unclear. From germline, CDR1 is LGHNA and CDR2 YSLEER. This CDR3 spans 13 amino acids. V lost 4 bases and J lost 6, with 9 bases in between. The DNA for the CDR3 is TGCGCCAGCAGCCCATCACGGGCCGGGGAGCTGTTTTTT. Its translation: CASSPSRAGELFF.

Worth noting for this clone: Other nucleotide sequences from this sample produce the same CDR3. CDR3 bases: TGTGCCAGCAGCTTGGGGTTACAGCCCCAGCATTTT. Translating gives CASSLGLQPQHF. This chain joins TRBV5-6 and TRBJ1-5; D not resolved. Germline assignment: CDR1 SGHDT and CDR2 YYEEEE. Trimming pared 0 bases from V and 7 bases from J, leaving 5 bases between. The CDR3 is 12 residues long.

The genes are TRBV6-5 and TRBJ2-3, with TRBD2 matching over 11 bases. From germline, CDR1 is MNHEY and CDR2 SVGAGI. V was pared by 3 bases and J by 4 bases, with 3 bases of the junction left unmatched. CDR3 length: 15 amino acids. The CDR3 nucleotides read TGTGCCAGCAGTTATCGGGGACTAGCGGCAGATACGCAGTATTTT. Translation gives CASSYRGLAADTQYF.

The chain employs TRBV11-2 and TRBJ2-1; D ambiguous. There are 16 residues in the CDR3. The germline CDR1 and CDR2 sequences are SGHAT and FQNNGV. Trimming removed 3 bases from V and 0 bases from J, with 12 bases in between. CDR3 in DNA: TGTGCCAGCAGCTTGGGTTTACAGAGCTCCTACAATGAGCAGTTCTTC. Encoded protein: CASSLGLQSSYNEQFF.

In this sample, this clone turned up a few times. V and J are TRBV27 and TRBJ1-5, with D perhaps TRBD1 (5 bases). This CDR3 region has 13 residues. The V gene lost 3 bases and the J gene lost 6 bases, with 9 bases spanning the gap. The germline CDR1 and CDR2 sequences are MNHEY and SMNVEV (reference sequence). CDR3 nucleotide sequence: TGTGCCAGCAGTTTCCAGGGTTCTCAGCCCCAGCATTTT. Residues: CASSFQGSQPQHF.

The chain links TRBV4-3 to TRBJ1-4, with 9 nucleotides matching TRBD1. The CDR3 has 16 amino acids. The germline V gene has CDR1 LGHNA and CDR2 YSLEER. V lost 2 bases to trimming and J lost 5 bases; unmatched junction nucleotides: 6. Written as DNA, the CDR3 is TGCGCCAGCAGCCAACTAACAGGGGGCGGAAATGAAAAACTGTTTTTT. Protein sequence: CASSQLTGGGNEKLFF.

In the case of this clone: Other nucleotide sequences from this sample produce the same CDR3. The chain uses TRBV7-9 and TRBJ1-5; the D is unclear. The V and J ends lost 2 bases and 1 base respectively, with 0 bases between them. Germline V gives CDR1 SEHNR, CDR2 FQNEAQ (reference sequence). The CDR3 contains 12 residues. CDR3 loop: CASSLSNQPQHF. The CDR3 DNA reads TGTGCCAGCAGCTTAAGCAATCAGCCCCAGCATTTT.

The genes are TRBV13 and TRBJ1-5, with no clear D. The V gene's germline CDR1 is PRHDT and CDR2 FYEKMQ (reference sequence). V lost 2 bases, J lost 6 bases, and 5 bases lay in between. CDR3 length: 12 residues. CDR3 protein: CASSLIGQPQHF. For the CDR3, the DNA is TGTGCCAGCAGCTTAATTGGTCAGCCCCAGCATTTT.

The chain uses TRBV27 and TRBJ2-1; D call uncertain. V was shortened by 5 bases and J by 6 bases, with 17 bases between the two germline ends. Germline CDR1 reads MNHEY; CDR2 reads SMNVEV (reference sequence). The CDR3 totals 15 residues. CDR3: CASSHPGLRSNEQFF. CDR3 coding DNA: TGTGCCAGCAGTCACCCGGGTCTTAGAAGCAATGAGCAGTTCTTC.

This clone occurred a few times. The CDR3 spells CASLGRLGNEQFF. CDR3 nucleotides: TGTGCCAGCCTCGGGCGGTTAGGCAATGAGCAGTTCTTC. The V call is TRBV13, the J call TRBJ2-1; D unclear. The germline CDR1 and CDR2 sequences are PRHDT and FYEKMQ (reference sequence). The CDR3 is 13 amino acids. V was clipped by 8 bases and J by 6 bases, with 14 bases between them.

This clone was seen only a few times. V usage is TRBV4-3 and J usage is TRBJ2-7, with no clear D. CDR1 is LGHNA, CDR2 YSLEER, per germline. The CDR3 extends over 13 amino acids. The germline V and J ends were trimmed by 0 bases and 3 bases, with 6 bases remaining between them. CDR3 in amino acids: CASSQDHSYEQYF. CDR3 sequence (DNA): TGCGCCAGCAGCCAAGATCACAGCTACGAGCAGTACTTC.